This TCR beta chain was sequenced in a study of patients and donors after allogeneic stem cell transplantation. The germline CDR1 and CDR2 sequences are LGHNA and YNFKEQ. Trimming cost V 0 bases and J 7 bases, with 9 bases left between them. This CDR3 comprises 13 residues. This clonotype has only a few counts. TCRdb analysed the RT-PCR reads with MiXCR anew, one entry per CDR3 protein. The sample has 920,000 or so distinct CDR3 sequences; roughly 18% are singletons. The sequence was obtained from a human donor who was either an allogeneic HSCT recipient or a stem cell or donor lymphocyte infusion donor (not recorded which). It is not recorded whose cells these are; they may come from a transplant donor. The specimen sequenced was blood, either unsorted or a sorted T cell fraction (not recorded which). This chain joins TRBV4-2 and TRBJ2-5; D unclear. The DNA for the CDR3 is TGTGCCAGCAGCCAAGATAAGGGATGGACCCAGTACTTC. Encoded protein: CASSQDKGWTQYF.